The next 20 T cell receptor beta chains were all read from a single sample in a study of blood T cell repertoires in COVID-19. TCRdb's table, derived via immunoSEQ multiplex PCR, lists solely in-frame clones and lacks some. Counted here are 75,000 to 90,000 clones, about 90% occurring once; the ten biggest clones make up about 6.7%. The sample was peripheral blood. The receptor source for this set is a man in his late teens or twenties with COVID-19, enrolled during active disease.

This chain connects TRBV5-1 to TRBJ2-7; 9 nucleotides line up with TRBD2. There are 15 residues in the CDR3. Germline CDR1 is SGHRS and CDR2 is YFSETQ. With 5 bases clipped from V and 0 bases from J, the junction kept 6 bases outside the gene matches. CDR3 residues: CASRAGLASSYEQYF. The CDR3 coding sequence is TGCGCCAGCAGGGCTGGACTAGCGAGCTCCTACGAGCAGTACTTC.

The chain couples TRBV3-1 (or the pseudogene TRBV3-2) to TRBJ1-6; the D gene is possibly TRBD1 (6 bases). The V gene lost 1 base and the J gene lost 0 bases, with 10 bases spanning the gap. CDR3 length: 17 amino acids. The germline V gene has CDR1 LGHDT and CDR2 YNNKEL (reference sequence). The CDR3 spells CASSQGGGRSYNSPLHF. The CDR3 bases are TGTGCCAGCAGCCAAGGCGGGGGGCGCTCCTATAATTCACCCCTCCACTTT.

The rearrangement uses TRBV11-2 and TRBJ2-7; no firm D call. This CDR3 region has 13 residues. Germline V lookup: CDR1 SGHAT, CDR2 FQNNGV. Trimming removed 3 bases at V and 6 bases at J, with 12 bases between. CDR3: CASSFLGSTEQYF. The CDR3 nucleotides are TGTGCCAGCAGCTTTTTGGGTAGCACCGAGCAGTACTTC. Full variable domain (remainder filled in from reference TRBV11-2 and TRBJ2-7): EAGVAQSPRYKIIEKRQSVAFWCNPISGHATLYWYQQILGQGPKLLIQFQNNGVVDDSQLPKDRFSAERLKGVDSTLKIQPAKLEDSAVYLCASSFLGSTEQYFGPGTRLTVT.

The chain couples TRBV4-1 to TRBJ1-1; D not certain. Trimming took off 6 bases at V and 6 bases at J, with 8 bases between the two ends. Germline CDR1 reads MGHRA; CDR2 reads YSYEKL. This CDR3 is built from 11 residues. In DNA form, the CDR3 reads TGCGCCAGCAGTAACAGAGCTGAAGCTTTCTTT. Protein product: CASSNRAEAFF.

This chain joins TRBV30 and TRBJ1-6; the match to TRBD1 covers 9 bases. The V gene end was trimmed by 1 base and the J gene end by 9 bases; junction bases not matched to a gene: 7. The germline V gene encodes CDR1 GTSNPN and CDR2 SVGIG (reference sequence). The CDR3 spans 15 residues. The CDR3, as DNA: TGTGCCTGGAGTGACGGACAGGGGATCTTTTCACCCCTCCACTTT. It specifies CAWSDGQGIFSPLHF.

The gene calls are TRBV13 and TRBJ2-7; the D gene is possibly TRBD1 (7 bases). In germline, CDR1 is PRHDT, CDR2 FYEKMQ (reference sequence). CDR3 length: 15 amino acids. Trimming took off 5 bases at V and 3 bases at J, with 17 bases between the two ends. The CDR3 DNA is TGTGCCAGCAGCCCAGGGGCGGGACAGCGCTACGAGCAGTACTTC. Encoded protein: CASSPGAGQRYEQYF.

The rearrangement links TRBV27 to TRBJ2-7; 9 positions match TRBD2. V shed 6 bases, J shed 5 bases, and the junction held 8 bases outside the gene matches. The CDR3 contains 14 residues. Germline V CDR1 and CDR2: MNHEY, SMNVEV (reference sequence). CDR3 DNA sequence: TGTGCCAGCAGGCGCGGCGGGAGGGAGGACGAGCAGTACTTC. This gives the protein CASRRGGREDEQYF.

The chain carries TRBV9 and TRBJ1-1; maybe TRBD1 (6 bases). This CDR3 is 16 amino acids long. Trimming removed 0 bases at V and 4 bases at J, with 16 bases between. The germline CDR1 and CDR2 sequences are SGDLS and YYNGEE. CDR3 sequence: CASSVGDGRGGTEAFF. The DNA of the CDR3 is TGTGCCAGCAGCGTAGGGGATGGCAGGGGCGGCACTGAAGCTTTCTTT.

This chain uses TRBV20-1 with TRBJ2-7; 9 bases are shared with TRBD2. V lost 3 bases, J lost 3 bases, and 3 bases stayed unmatched. The CDR3 has 13 residues. Per the germline V gene, CDR1 is DFQATT and CDR2 is SNEGSKA (reference sequence). As DNA, the CDR3 is TGCAGTGCTAGTTCTAGCGGGATCTACGAGCAGTACTTC. Encoded protein: CSASSSGIYEQYF.

The chain couples TRBV19 to TRBJ1-1; D is possibly TRBD1 (5 bases). CDR1 and CDR2 from the germline V gene are LNHDA and SQIVND (reference sequence). CDR3 length: 14 amino acids. V was cut by 4 bases and J by 7 bases, with 16 bases left in between. DNA of the CDR3: TGTGCCAGTAGTAAGATTGCAGGGTCGGTTGAAGCTTTCTTT. This sequence encodes CASSKIAGSVEAFF.

As for this clone: An end of the junction does not agree with germline; a read error may underlie this. The V and J genes are TRBV7-7 and TRBJ2-1, with 11 bases matching TRBD2. This CDR3 spans 15 amino acids. The germline CDR1 and CDR2 sequences are SSHAT and FNYEAQ (reference sequence). CDR3 in DNA: TGTGCTAGCAGCTTAGGAGGGACTAGCGGCAATGAGCAGTTCTTC. This translates into CASSLGGTSGNEQFF.

This clone was seen a handful of times. V gene TRBV3-1 (or the pseudogene TRBV3-2) combines with J gene TRBJ1-5; TRBD1 is a possible D gene (6 bases). The germline V and J ends were trimmed by 3 bases and 8 bases, with 14 bases remaining between them. The CDR3 length is 14 residues. From germline, CDR1 is LGHDT and CDR2 YNNKEL (reference sequence). The CDR3, as DNA: TGTGCCAGCAGCCAGGGGGCCAAAACTGAGCCCCAGCATTTT. Translated, it gives CASSQGAKTEPQHF.

The CDR3 region has the DNA TGTGCCAGCAGCTTAGGTCGCGGGGAGCAGTACTTC. As protein: CASSLGRGEQYF. This chain links TRBV7-2 with TRBJ2-7; TRBD2 might be the D (5 bases). The V gene lost 1 base and the J gene lost 7 bases, with 8 bases spanning the gap. CDR3 length: 12 residues. Germline CDR1 SGHTA, CDR2 FQGNSA.

A word on this clone: Germline and junction disagree at one end, which may indicate a read error. CDR3 DNA: TGTGCCAGCAGCTTGGCAAGCAAGCAGCCCCAGCATTTT. It yields the protein CASSLASKQPQHF. V gene TRBV5-5 combines with J gene TRBJ1-5; D gene uncertain. The germline V gene has CDR1 SGHKS and CDR2 YYEKEE (reference sequence). This CDR3 spans 13 amino acids.

The V gene is TRBV7-2, the J gene TRBJ1-1; 12 positions match TRBD1. With 3 bases clipped from V and 7 bases from J, the junction kept 3 bases outside the gene matches. From germline, CDR1 is SGHTA and CDR2 FQGNSA. This CDR3 region has 14 residues. CDR3 loop: CASSLGQGAFEAFF. The CDR3 DNA is TGTGCCAGCAGCTTGGGACAGGGGGCGTTTGAAGCTTTCTTT.

This clone came up once. The chain employs TRBV7-9 and TRBJ2-7; D perhaps matches TRBD2 (5 bases). This CDR3 has 13 amino acids. The ends were cut back, 3 bases at V and 6 bases at J, with 12 bases in the middle. Germline CDR1 SEHNR, CDR2 FQNEAQ (reference sequence). CDR3 sequence reads: CASSFRTGIEQYF. In nucleotides, the CDR3 is TGTGCCAGCAGCTTCCGGACGGGAATCGAGCAGTACTTC.

This chain joins TRBV19 and TRBJ1-5; the match to TRBD1 covers 8 bases. This CDR3 is built from 14 residues. V was clipped by 6 bases and J by 5 bases; unmatched bases: 6. CDR1 is LNHDA and CDR2 is SQIVND in the germline V gene (reference sequence). CDR3 loop: CASRYRGIDQPQHF. CDR3 bases: TGTGCCAGTAGGTACAGGGGGATTGATCAGCCCCAGCATTTT. The full variable domain, in which reference TRBV19 and TRBJ1-5 provide the parts outside the CDR3, is DGGITQSPKYLFRKEGQNVTLSCEQNLNHDAMYWYRQDPGQGLRLIYYSQIVNDFQKGDIAEGYSVSREKKESFPLTVTSAQKNPTAFYLCASRYRGIDQPQHFGDGTRLSIL.

J is TRBJ2-5 and V is TRBV5-6, with a weak D call TRBD1 (5 bases). Between the trimmed V and J ends, which lost 2 bases and 7 bases, there was a span of 12 bases. CDR1 is SGHDT, CDR2 YYEEEE, per germline. This CDR3 has 13 amino acids. In DNA form, the CDR3 reads TGTGCCAGCAGCTTATCACATAGGGGGACCCAGTACTTC. Residues: CASSLSHRGTQYF.

This clone appeared once. The chain couples TRBV2 to TRBJ2-5; 12 bases align to TRBD2. This CDR3 comprises 14 residues. With 7 bases clipped from V and 4 bases from J, the junction kept 4 bases outside the gene matches. Germline-derived CDR1 and CDR2 are SNHLY and FYNNEI. Written as DNA, the CDR3 is TGTGCCAGCATCGGACTAGCGGGATTAGAGACCCAGTACTTC. Its protein is CASIGLAGLETQYF.

V gene TRBV6-5 combines with J gene TRBJ1-2; 11 bases match TRBD1. V lost 6 bases and J lost 7; bases outside the gene matches: 4. This CDR3 comprises 13 residues. The germline CDR1 and CDR2 sequences are MNHEY and SVGAGI. CDR3 DNA: TGTGCCAGCAGCCCCGGGACAGGGGGTGGCTACACCTTC. Translating gives CASSPGTGGGYTF.